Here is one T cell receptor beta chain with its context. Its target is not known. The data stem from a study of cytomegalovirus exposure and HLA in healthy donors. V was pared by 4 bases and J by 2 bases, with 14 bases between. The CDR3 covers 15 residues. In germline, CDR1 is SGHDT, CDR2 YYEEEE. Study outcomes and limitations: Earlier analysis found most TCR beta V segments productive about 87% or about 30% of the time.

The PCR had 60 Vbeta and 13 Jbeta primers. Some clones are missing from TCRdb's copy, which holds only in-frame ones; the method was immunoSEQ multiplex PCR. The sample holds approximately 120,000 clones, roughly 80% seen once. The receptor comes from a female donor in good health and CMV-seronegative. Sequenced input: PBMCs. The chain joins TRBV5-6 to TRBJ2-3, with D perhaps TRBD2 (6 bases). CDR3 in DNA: TGTGCCAGCAGCGTCGCGGGGTCTATCACAGATACGCAGTATTTT. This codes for CASSVAGSITDTQYF. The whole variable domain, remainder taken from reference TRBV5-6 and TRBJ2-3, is DAGVTQSPTHLIKTRGQQVTLRCSPKSGHDTVSWYQQALGQGPQFIFQYYEEEERQRGNFPDRFSGHQFPNYSSELNVNALLLGDSALYLCASSVAGSITDTQYFGPGTRLTVL.